The clone carrying this T cell receptor beta chain was seen at least ten times. The target antigen is unknown. The record originates from a study of early T cells in non-severe SARS-CoV-2 infection. In the study overall: With bulk RNA from unsorted whole blood as input, sequencing yielded unpaired chains.

The germline V gene has CDR1 MNHEY and CDR2 SMNVEV (reference sequence). Trimming removed 3 bases from V and 3 bases from J, with 9 bases in between. The CDR3 sequence is 14 residues long. Regarding the study as a whole: VDJdb-based matching was biased toward anti-spike CD8 responses and missed private and CD4 specificities.

Attached unique molecular identifiers marked individual cDNA molecules. Each CDR3 protein gets one entry after TCRdb re-called the 5' RACE reads with MiXCR. The profile shows more than 25,000 distinct CDR3 sequences, about 2.7% of them singletons. The sequence was collected from an adult who was a healthcare worker with PCR-confirmed SARS-CoV-2 infection or an uninfected control (not recorded which). Sequenced material: whole blood. The chain has TRBV27 and TRBJ1-5; D gene unclear. CDR3 DNA sequence: TGTGCCAGCAGTTTTTGGGGAAACAATCAGCCCCAGCATTTT. Protein product: CASSFWGNNQPQHF.